This T cell receptor beta chain was documented in a study of CD8+CD57+ T cells in acquired aplastic anemia (dated by TCRdb to the late 2010s). With regard to the full study: On average, sorted CD4+ and CD8+ cells yielded approximately 3 ug of extracted DNA, with a range of roughly 0.17 to 30 ug. CD8+CD57+ expansion was defined as a frequency above the mean frequency observed in healthy subjects.

Patients chosen for sequencing had shown expansion of CD8+CD57+ cells by flow cytometry. All patients had severe acquired aplastic anemia diagnosed by International Study of Aplastic Anemia and Agranulocytosis and Camitta criteria. No patient had received any therapy when blood was sampled. In this study, sorted CD4+ and CD8+ T cells from the blood of healthy subjects and of severe aplastic anemia patients had their TCR repertoires deep-sequenced. Patients were enrolled in the USA under clinicaltrials.gov protocols 00001620, 01623167, 00001397, 00071045, 00081523 and 00961064. Ficoll-Paque density gradient centrifugation was used to isolate peripheral blood mononuclear cells. Before DNA extraction, CD4+ and CD8+ T cells were sorted with FACS or magnetic beads. The V end loses 5 bases and the J end loses 7 bases, and a stretch of 18 bases separates them. The CDR3 numbers 15 residues from cysteine through phenylalanine. Only the CDR3 DNA is retained, 45 bases long and in frame from the first base. For CDR1 and CDR2, the germline V gene (reference sequence) lists LNHDA and SQIVND.

The paper's findings and limits, for the study overall: Some 30 CD8+ CDR3 sequences were found to be shared between patients and controls, but these sequences appeared to be highly expressed in patients and within the immunodominant clones of the patients. No significant difference in CD8+ Simpson's diversity was found between patients and healthy controls (P=0.060).

This clonotype appeared many times. Its cognate antigen has yet to be identified. Per-base quality was not reported, and no clone a single base away is much larger than it. Genomic DNA served as template for TCR beta VDJ combination and CDR3 sequence profiling. An Illumina HiSeq 2000 was the platform used for TCR repertoire sequencing. Concerning the study's data processing: Repertoire assessment relied on Simpson's diversity index, CDR3 size and DJ length profiles, and TRBV/TRBJ rearrangement plots. The most abundant DNA sequence in the deep sequencing data was taken as the immunodominant clone. CDR3 amino acid sequences were screened for sharing across subjects and compared with published repertoires and the VDJdb database. In TCRdb, the public reads were trimmed at Q25 with fastp and aligned with MiXCR, with productive beta chains retained. Each entry is one CDR3 protein sequence, shown with its most common DNA and genes. The V and J calls come from TCRdb's annotation, not from the publication. The sample records approximately 190,000 distinct CDR3 sequences, approximately 48% of which are singletons. The ten top clones hold over 7.5% of the sample.

The chain is encoded by TRBV19 joined to TRBJ1-5; tentative D gene TRBD1, with 6 bases matching. Sequencing was performed on sorted CD4+, CD8+, or CD8+CD57+ T cells (not recorded which) from PBMCs. This TCR derives from a human donor with aplastic anemia. CDR3 reads: CASSSKSGGRQPQHF. DNA sequence: TGTGCCAGTAGTTCAAAAAGCGGGGGGCGGCAGCCCCAGCATTTT. Joined to the reference TRBV19 and TRBJ1-5 proteins, this CDR3 gives the full variable domain: DGGITQSPKYLFRKEGQNVTLSCEQNLNHDAMYWYRQDPGQGLRLIYYSQIVNDFQKGDIAEGYSVSREKKESFPLTVTSAQKNPTAFYLCASSSKSGGRQPQHFGDGTRLSIL.